This paragraph covers one TCR beta chain sequence. V was cut by 4 bases and J by 10 bases, with 11 bases left in between. Germline V lookup: CDR1 ENHRY, CDR2 SYGVKD. The CDR3 covers 13 residues. This sample is drawn from a study of CD8 T cells in ankylosing spondylitis. TCRdb passed the 5' RACE reads through MiXCR, listing each CDR3 protein once. The sample lists roughly 250,000 distinct CDR3 sequences, roughly 10% seen once, with less than 3% in the top ten. The clonotype originates from a male donor with ankylosing spondylitis or in good health (not recorded which). This chain links TRBV10-3 with TRBJ1-6; D ambiguous. The sample comprised blood, either unsorted or a sorted T cell fraction (not recorded which). CDR3 sequence reads: CAISGGAGSPLHF. CDR3 coding DNA: TGTGCCATCAGTGGGGGTGCCGGGTCACCCCTCCACTTT.